Following are 24 T cell receptor beta chains from one sample sequenced in a study of cytomegalovirus exposure and HLA in healthy donors. 60 Vbeta and 13 Jbeta primers were used in PCR. Sequencing was performed with immunoSEQ multiplex PCR; in TCRdb, only in-frame clones are kept and a portion is missing. Here the sample spans under 150,000 clones, 60% to 85% being singletons. Sequenced sample: PBMCs. All receptors derive from a male donor in good health and CMV-seronegative.

This sequence joins TRBV28 and TRBJ1-2; D perhaps matches TRBD1 (6 bases). Looked up from germline, CDR1 is MDHEN and CDR2 is SYDVKM. The CDR3 length is 15 residues. Between the trimmed V and J ends, which lost 6 bases and 4 bases, there was a span of 18 bases. The DNA of the CDR3 is TGTGCCAGCAGAATGTCGGACAGAAGCCTCTATGGCTACACCTTC. The encoded protein is CASRMSDRSLYGYTF.

The chain recombines TRBV14 with TRBJ2-3, with 10 bases lining up with TRBD2. Unmatched junction bases numbered 22, after V lost 0 bases and J lost 1 base. This CDR3 has 23 residues. In germline, CDR1 is SGHDN, CDR2 FVKESK. The CDR3 loop reads CASSQDVEREGRMFSRGTDTQYF. The DNA for the CDR3 is TGTGCCAGCAGCCAAGATGTCGAGCGGGAGGGCCGGATGTTCAGTCGTGGCACAGATACGCAGTATTTT.

This rearrangement joins TRBV30 to TRBJ1-2; D gene uncertain. The germline V gene encodes CDR1 GTSNPN and CDR2 SVGIG (reference sequence). This CDR3 is 12 amino acids long. V gave up 2 bases and J gave up 7 bases, with 11 bases separating them. The CDR3 sequence: CAWSSGGFGYTF. The CDR3, as DNA: TGTGCCTGGAGTTCGGGAGGGTTTGGCTACACCTTC.

This rearrangement joins TRBV29-1 to TRBJ1-2; D might be TRBD1 (5 bases). The CDR3 has 12 amino acids. V was trimmed by 4 bases and J by 8 bases, leaving 14 bases between them. CDR1 is SQVTM and CDR2 is ANQGSEA in the germline V gene. DNA of the CDR3: TGCAGCGTTGGAGTAGAAAGGGGAGGCTACACCTTC. This encodes CSVGVERGGYTF. Using reference TRBV29-1 and TRBJ1-2 for the parts outside the CDR3, the full variable domain is SAVISQKPSRDICQRGTSLTIQCQVDSQVTMMFWYRQQPGQSLTLIATANQGSEATYESGFVIDKFPISRPNLTFSTLTVSNMSPEDSSIYLCSVGVERGGYTFGSGTRLTVV.

Comment on this clone: Within the sample, other DNA sequences also encode this same CDR3. The chain is built from TRBV7-9 and TRBJ1-2, with D perhaps matching TRBD1 (5 bases). The CDR3 extends over 16 amino acids. V was trimmed by 6 bases and J by 1 base, leaving 18 bases between them. Germline CDR1 reads SEHNR; CDR2 reads FQNEAQ (reference sequence). CDR3 DNA sequence: TGTGCCAGCAGGCCGGGCCCGGGGGGGGTTAACTATGGCTACACCTTC. This translates into CASRPGPGGVNYGYTF.

The genes are TRBV5-6 and TRBJ1-1, with D perhaps matching TRBD1 (5 bases). CDR3 length: 16 amino acids. Germline V lookup: CDR1 SGHDT, CDR2 YYEEEE. V lost 0 bases, J lost 5 bases, and 17 bases lay in between. This CDR3 is CASSLVGEGPGTEAFF. The CDR3 DNA sequence: TGTGCCAGCAGCTTGGTGGGGGAGGGGCCAGGTACTGAAGCTTTCTTT.

The rearrangement links TRBV7-3 to TRBJ1-1; a weak D match, TRBD1 (6 bases). CDR1 SGHTA and CDR2 FQGTGA come from the germline V gene. Trimming took 5 bases from V and 0 from J, leaving 10 bases between them. This CDR3 has 14 residues. CDR3 DNA sequence: TGTGCCAGCAGCCCTGGACAGTTGAACACTGAAGCTTTCTTT. This translates into CASSPGQLNTEAFF.

V and J are TRBV6-6 and TRBJ1-3; the D gene is possibly TRBD1 (5 bases). The CDR3 spans 14 residues. Germline CDR1 reads MNHNY; CDR2 reads SVGAGI (reference sequence). Between the trimmed V and J ends, which lost 0 bases and 3 bases, there was a span of 6 bases. CDR3: CASSYSQGGNTIYF. In DNA, the CDR3 is TGTGCCAGCAGTTACTCGCAGGGTGGAAACACCATATATTTT.

V is TRBV2 and J is TRBJ2-7, with a tentative D call TRBD2 (5 bases). Germline V CDR1 and CDR2: SNHLY, FYNNEI. This CDR3 has 16 residues. V lost 6 bases and J lost 6, with 24 bases in between. The CDR3 DNA reads TGTGCCAGCAGACCCTTTAGCTCGGGGAGAGGGAGCGAGCAGTACTTC. Translated, it gives CASRPFSSGRGSEQYF.

V is TRBV13 and J is TRBJ2-7; 9 bases are a match to TRBD2. This CDR3 spans 15 amino acids. CDR1 and CDR2 from the germline V gene are PRHDT and FYEKMQ (reference sequence). V was clipped by 5 bases and J by 3 bases; unmatched bases: 8. The CDR3 protein is CASSGLAGDHYEQYF. The CDR3 nucleotides read TGTGCCAGCAGCGGGTTAGCGGGAGACCACTACGAGCAGTACTTC.

The chain recombines TRBV14 with TRBJ2-1; 12 bases match TRBD2. Germline V gives CDR1 SGHDN, CDR2 FVKESK. The CDR3 runs 16 residues. The trim removed 3 bases at V and 4 bases at J, leaving 4 bases unmatched. CDR3 sequence: CASSQTSGSRYNEQFF. Here the CDR3 DNA reads TGTGCCAGCAGCCAGACTAGCGGGAGTAGGTACAATGAGCAGTTCTTC.

The CDR3 region is CASSSQETQYF. CDR3 in DNA: TGTGCCAGCAGTTCTCAAGAGACCCAGTACTTC. The chain is built from TRBV2 and TRBJ2-5; no clear D. The CDR3 is 11 amino acids. Trimming removed 5 bases at V and 2 bases at J, with 3 bases between. Germline V lookup: CDR1 SNHLY, CDR2 FYNNEI. The full variable domain, rest sourced from reference TRBV2 and TRBJ2-5, is EPEVTQTPSHQVTQMGQEVILRCVPISNHLYFYWYRQILGQKVEFLVSFYNNEISEKSEIFDDQFSVERPDGSNFTLKIRSTKLEDSAMYFCASSSQETQYFGPGTRLLVL.

The CDR3 loop reads CASSLVQGAGSYGYTF. CDR3 coding DNA: TGTGCCAGCAGCTTGGTACAGGGGGCGGGCTCTTATGGCTACACCTTC. This sequence joins TRBV7-2 and TRBJ1-2; TRBD1 matches 9 bases. From germline, CDR1 is SGHTA and CDR2 FQGNSA. After removal of 3 bases from V and 5 bases from J, the junction contained 10 bases not matched to a gene. The CDR3 has 16 residues.

This rearrangement joins TRBV27 to TRBJ1-5, with 8 nucleotides matching TRBD1. The junction had 3 bases not matched to a gene; V was cut back by 6 bases and J by 2 bases. The CDR3 runs to 14 residues. Germline CDR1 is MNHEY and CDR2 is SMNVEV (reference sequence). The CDR3 DNA reads TGTGCCAGCAGCCTGACAGGGGGCAATCAGCCCCAGCATTTT. It specifies CASSLTGGNQPQHF.

This clone was found a few times. This chain connects TRBV6-6 to TRBJ2-7; D perhaps matches TRBD1 (5 bases). The V end was cut by 5 bases, the J end by 0 bases, with 11 bases between. Germline V lookup: CDR1 MNHNY, CDR2 SVGAGI (reference sequence). The CDR3 is 14 residues long. The CDR3 here is CASSKTTVSYEQYF. CDR3 DNA: TGTGCCAGCAGTAAAACGACAGTCTCCTACGAGCAGTACTTC.

The chain is built from TRBV11-2 and TRBJ2-5; a weak D match, TRBD1 (5 bases). The CDR3 runs 14 residues. CDR1 and CDR2 from the germline V gene are SGHAT and FQNNGV. Between the trimmed V and J ends, which lost 6 bases and 5 bases, there was a span of 16 bases. CDR3 residues: CASRPLGRPETQYF. DNA for the CDR3: TGTGCCAGCAGACCACTGGGGCGCCCGGAGACCCAGTACTTC.

This clone was seen only a few times. The same CDR3 is also encoded by other DNA sequences in this sample. The chain uses TRBV6-6 and TRBJ1-5; 10 nucleotides line up with TRBD1. The V gene's germline CDR1 is MNHNY and CDR2 SVGAGI (reference sequence). Trimming at V came to 2 bases and at J to 5 bases, leaving 6 bases not matched to a gene. CDR3 size: 16 residues. This CDR3 is CASSYGTGTGDQPQHF. Written as DNA, the CDR3 is TGTGCCAGCAGTTACGGAACCGGGACAGGGGATCAGCCCCAGCATTTT.

V and J are TRBV25-1 and TRBJ2-4; 7 bases are a match to TRBD1. The CDR3 is 15 residues long. The J segment lost 0 bases and the V segment lost 4 bases, leaving 3 bases of the junction unmatched. Germline V CDR1 and CDR2: MGHDK, SYGVNS. The CDR3 nucleotides are TGTGCCAGCAGTGGGGACAGTTTAGCCAAAAACATTCAGTACTTC. It encodes CASSGDSLAKNIQYF.

This chain joins TRBV25-1 and TRBJ1-2; 7 bases are shared with TRBD1. CDR3 length: 14 amino acids. Germline trimming cut 4 bases from V and 4 bases from J; bases unmatched to any gene: 6. CDR1 MGHDK and CDR2 SYGVNS come from the germline V gene. CDR3 residues: CASSGYRGLYGYTF. The CDR3 DNA is TGTGCCAGCAGTGGGTACAGGGGCCTCTATGGCTACACCTTC.

V usage is TRBV14 and J usage is TRBJ2-3; 10 bases align to TRBD1. Trimming removed 2 bases from V and 6 bases from J; junction bases left unmatched: 5. The CDR3 is 15 residues long. CDR1 is SGHDN and CDR2 is FVKESK in the germline V gene. CDR3 region: CASSQQTGGSDTQYF. The CDR3 nucleotides are TGTGCCAGCAGCCAACAGACAGGGGGCTCGGATACGCAGTATTTT.

The rearrangement joins TRBV6-5 to TRBJ2-1; perhaps TRBD2 as D (5 bases). The CDR3 contains 15 residues. CDR1 MNHEY and CDR2 SVGAGI come from the germline V gene. Trimming took off 0 bases at V and 2 bases at J, with 8 bases between the two ends. The CDR3 DNA sequence: TGTGCCAGCAGTTACTCCTTCGGGGCCTACAATGAGCAGTTCTTC. Its protein is CASSYSFGAYNEQFF.

This chain joins TRBV5-1 and TRBJ2-3; TRBD2 aligns across 12 bases. Germline V gene lookup returns CDR1 SGHRS and CDR2 YFSETQ. V lost 0 bases, J lost 5 bases, and 7 bases stayed unmatched. The length of the CDR3 is 17 residues. In nucleotides, the CDR3 is TGCGCCAGCAGCTTGGATTCTAGCGGGAGGGCCGGAGATACGCAGTATTTT. Protein sequence: CASSLDSSGRAGDTQYF. Full variable domain (outside the CDR3, taken from reference TRBV5-1 and TRBJ2-3): KAGVTQTPRYLIKTRGQQVTLSCSPISGHRSVSWYQQTPGQGLQFLFEYFSETQRNKGNFPGRFSGRQFSNSRSEMNVSTLELGDSALYLCASSLDSSGRAGDTQYFGPGTRLTVL.

The chain employs TRBV5-1 and TRBJ1-1; TRBD1 agrees at 7 bases. Germline V gene sequence: CDR1 SGHRS, CDR2 YFSETQ. The CDR3 covers 18 residues. V lost 3 bases, J lost 2 bases, and 16 bases stayed unmatched. DNA for the CDR3: TGCGCCAGCAGCTCGACACTACTAAGGACAGGAGCCAACACTGAAGCTTTCTTT. Amino acid sequence: CASSSTLLRTGANTEAFF.

In this sample, this clone turned up a few times. The gene calls are TRBV6-5 and TRBJ1-5; maybe TRBD1 (6 bases). With 2 bases removed from V and 5 bases from J, the gap between germline ends came to 13 bases. The length of the CDR3 is 15 residues. Per germline, CDR1 MNHEY and CDR2 SVGAGI. The CDR3 sequence: CASSYGGADDQPQHF. In DNA form, the CDR3 reads TGTGCCAGCAGTTACGGGGGGGCGGATGATCAGCCCCAGCATTTT.